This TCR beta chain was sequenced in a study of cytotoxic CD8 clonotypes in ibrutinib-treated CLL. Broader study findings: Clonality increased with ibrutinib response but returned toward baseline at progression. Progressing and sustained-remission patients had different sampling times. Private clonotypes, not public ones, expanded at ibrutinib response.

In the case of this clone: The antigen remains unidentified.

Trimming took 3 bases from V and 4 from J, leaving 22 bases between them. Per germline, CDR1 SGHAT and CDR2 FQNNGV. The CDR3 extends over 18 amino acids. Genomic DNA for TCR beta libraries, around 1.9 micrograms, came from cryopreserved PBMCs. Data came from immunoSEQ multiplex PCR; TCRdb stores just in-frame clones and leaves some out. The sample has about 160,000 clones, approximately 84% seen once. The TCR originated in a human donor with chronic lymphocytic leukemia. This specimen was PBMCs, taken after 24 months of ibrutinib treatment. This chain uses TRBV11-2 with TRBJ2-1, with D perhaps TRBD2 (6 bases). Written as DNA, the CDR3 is TGTGCCAGCAGCTTTCTAGCGAACAACTCAAGTCGGTACAATGAGCAGTTCTTC. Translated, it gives CASSFLANNSSRYNEQFF.